This passage covers 24 T cell receptor beta chains from one sample sequenced in a study of T cells in localized non-small cell lung cancer. TCRdb's copy holds only in-frame clones and misses some; the assay was immunoSEQ multiplex PCR. The repertoire holds under 40,000 clones, more than 75% seen once, with roughly 4.2% in the top ten. Sequences were derived from peripheral blood, sampled before any cancer treatment. All receptors come from a male donor older than 55 with stage III lung adenocarcinoma.

The chain links TRBV28 to TRBJ1-4; a weak D match, TRBD1 (5 bases). Germline CDR1 is MDHEN and CDR2 is SYDVKM. The germline V and J ends were trimmed by 6 bases and 8 bases, with 16 bases remaining between them. The CDR3 runs to 14 residues. CDR3 sequence reads: CASRGRGTGEKLFF. The DNA for the CDR3 is TGTGCCAGCAGGGGGCGCGGGACGGGAGAAAAACTGTTTTTT.

The V gene is TRBV11-2, the J gene TRBJ2-7; D unresolved. The germline CDR1 and CDR2 sequences are SGHAT and FQNNGV. V was cut by 0 bases and J by 5 bases, with 8 bases left in between. The CDR3 spans 13 residues. CDR3 residues: CASSLDRSDEQYF. DNA for the CDR3: TGTGCCAGCAGCTTAGATAGATCCGACGAGCAGTACTTC.

CDR3: CASSLRPAGGWDTQYF. DNA of the CDR3: TGTGCCAGCAGCTTAAGACCTGCGGGAGGGTGGGATACGCAGTATTTT. The chain couples TRBV7-9 to TRBJ2-3, with TRBD2 matching over 9 bases. The CDR3 spans 16 residues. The junction had 9 bases not matched to a gene; V was cut back by 2 bases and J by 6 bases. Germline V gene data show CDR1 as SEHNR and CDR2 as FQNEAQ (reference sequence).

The chain employs TRBV4-1 and TRBJ1-4; the match to TRBD1 covers 7 bases. In germline, CDR1 is MGHRA, CDR2 YSYEKL. Trimming cost V 4 bases and J 3 bases; bases outside gene matches: 5. The CDR3 extends over 15 amino acids. This chain's CDR3 is CASSLGTAANEKLFF. CDR3 DNA sequence: TGCGCCAGCAGCCTAGGGACAGCAGCTAATGAAAAACTGTTTTTT.

This CDR3 reads CASSRGKGVLHANTGELFF. DNA for the CDR3: TGTGCCAGCAGCAGAGGTAAAGGGGTCTTACACGCGAACACCGGGGAGCTGTTTTTT. This sequence joins TRBV21-1 and TRBJ2-2; the table assigns TRBD1, which was not confirmed against the DNA. TRBV21-1 is a pseudogene segment. CDR3 length: 19 residues.

This clone was recorded once. The rearrangement uses TRBV6-6 and TRBJ1-1, with no clear D. In germline, CDR1 is MNHNY, CDR2 SVGAGI (reference sequence). Trimming removed 5 bases at V and 4 bases at J, with 11 bases between. The CDR3 is 13 amino acids. This CDR3 reads CASSPETGTEAFF. For the CDR3, the DNA is TGTGCCAGCAGTCCCGAAACTGGCACTGAAGCTTTCTTT.

The gene calls are TRBV5-1 and TRBJ2-7; D gene uncertain. Deletions cut 0 bases from V and 5 bases from J, with 12 bases between. This CDR3 spans 14 amino acids. Germline-derived CDR1 and CDR2 are SGHRS and YFSETQ. This CDR3 is CASSLAVGGHEQYF. As DNA, the CDR3 is TGCGCCAGCAGCTTGGCTGTCGGCGGCCACGAGCAGTACTTC.

This clone has a single count. The V gene is TRBV2, the J gene TRBJ2-3, with D perhaps TRBD2 (6 bases). This CDR3 is 15 amino acids long. V lost 8 bases, J lost 2 bases, and 17 bases lay in between. The germline CDR1 and CDR2 sequences are SNHLY and FYNNEI. The CDR3 reads CASRRTTADTDTQYF. The CDR3 DNA reads as TGTGCCAGCCGGAGGACTACCGCCGACACAGATACGCAGTATTTT.

This clone was counted a few times. The V and J genes are TRBV19 and TRBJ1-5; no clear D. Trimming took off 9 bases at V and 6 bases at J, with 18 bases between the two ends. The CDR3 length is 14 residues. The germline V gene encodes CDR1 LNHDA and CDR2 SQIVND (reference sequence). CDR3 loop: CASERGRVGQPQHF. The CDR3 DNA is TGTGCCAGCGAGAGAGGTCGGGTCGGTCAGCCCCAGCATTTT.

The gene calls are TRBV5-1 and TRBJ2-3, with D perhaps matching TRBD2 (6 bases). CDR1 is SGHRS, CDR2 YFSETQ, per germline. V lost 4 bases and J 5 bases, leaving 20 bases between the germline ends. This CDR3 spans 16 amino acids. CDR3 nucleotide sequence: TGCGCCAGCAGCCTTTTGGTGGGAGGTGTTGGAGATACGCAGTATTTT. This gives the protein CASSLLVGGVGDTQYF.

V usage is TRBV27 and J usage is TRBJ1-4; possible D gene TRBD1, 5 bases. V dropped 2 bases and J dropped 10 bases, with 5 bases sitting between them. The CDR3 has 11 amino acids. CDR1 is MNHEY, CDR2 SMNVEV, per germline (reference sequence). The CDR3 nucleotides read TGTGCCAGCAGTTTAGGGGGAAAACTGTTTTTT. This encodes CASSLGGKLFF.

The CDR3 bases are TGTGCCACCAGCATCAACAGGGGGATCTATGGCTACACCTTC. Protein: CATSINRGIYGYTF. This chain uses TRBV15 with TRBJ1-2; 8 bases match TRBD1. CDR1 and CDR2 (germline): LNHNV, YYDKDF (reference sequence). CDR3 length equals 14 residues. V gave up 4 bases and J gave up 4 bases; unmatched junction bases: 5. Full variable domain (rest looked up from reference TRBV15 and TRBJ1-2): DAMVIQNPRYQVTQFGKPVTLSCSQTLNHNVMYWYQQKSSQAPKLLFHYYDKDFNNEADTPDNFQSRRPNTSFCFLDIRSPGLGDTAMYLCATSINRGIYGYTFGSGTRLTVV.

The J gene is TRBJ2-1, the V gene TRBV4-1; D ambiguous. There are 13 residues in the CDR3. V lost 4 bases and J lost 10, with 14 bases in between. Germline V gene data show CDR1 as MGHRA and CDR2 as YSYEKL. The DNA of the CDR3 is TGCGCCAGCAGCCCCCCCTCAGCTATAGAGCAGTTCTTC. Translating it yields CASSPPSAIEQFF.

V usage is TRBV19 and J usage is TRBJ1-5; D not certain. V was trimmed by 3 bases and J by 10 bases, leaving 19 bases between them. The CDR3 consists of 15 residues. CDR1 and CDR2 (germline): LNHDA, SQIVND (reference sequence). The CDR3 nucleotides read TGTGCCAGTAGTATCGATGATAACCGCTTTGGCCCCCAGCATTTT. Translation: CASSIDDNRFGPQHF.

This chain connects TRBV6-5 to TRBJ1-1; no clear D gene. The CDR3 is 16 residues long. CDR1 MNHEY and CDR2 SVGAGI come from the germline V gene. The V gene lost 3 bases and the J gene lost 5 bases, with 19 bases spanning the gap. CDR3 sequence reads: CASSYSPARFGTEAFF. The DNA of the CDR3 is TGTGCCAGCAGTTATTCACCGGCAAGGTTTGGTACTGAAGCTTTCTTT.

The CDR3 region is CASSAQGAGTEAFF. CDR3 bases: TGTGCCAGCAGCGCACAGGGGGCAGGCACTGAAGCTTTCTTT. The chain uses TRBV7-3 and TRBJ1-1, with 9 bases that match TRBD1. Trimming took 5 bases from V and 4 from J; bases not matched to a gene: 5. CDR1 SGHTA and CDR2 FQGTGA come from the germline V gene. The CDR3 extends over 14 amino acids.

The chain links TRBV27 to TRBJ1-5; no clear D. CDR1 and CDR2 from the germline V gene are MNHEY and SMNVEV (reference sequence). Trimming pared 5 bases from V and 2 bases from J, leaving 16 bases between. The CDR3 runs 16 residues. The CDR3 DNA follows: TGTGCCAGCAGTGCCCGGACCCCGGGAGGCAATCAGCCCCAGCATTTT. Translation gives CASSARTPGGNQPQHF.

This rearrangement joins TRBV25-1 to TRBJ2-1; D call uncertain. Between the trimmed V and J ends, which lost 4 bases and 0 bases, there was a span of 10 bases. There are 15 residues in the CDR3. The V gene's germline CDR1 is MGHDK and CDR2 SYGVNS. CDR3 nucleotides: TGTGCCAGCAGTGTTTCGGAGAGCTCCTACAATGAGCAGTTCTTC. It translates to CASSVSESSYNEQFF.

This chain connects TRBV20-1 to TRBJ2-5; the D is unclear. V was cut by 6 bases and J by 5 bases, with 7 bases left in between. Germline CDR1 reads DFQATT; CDR2 reads SNEGSKA (reference sequence). This CDR3 is built from 10 residues. CDR3 amino acids: CSAQKETQYF. As DNA, the CDR3 is TGCAGTGCCCAAAAGGAGACCCAGTACTTC.

This clone was seen only a few times. The chain links TRBV6-5 to TRBJ2-7; unclear D gene. V was cut by 0 bases and J by 1 base, with 7 bases left in between. This CDR3 has 14 amino acids. Per the germline V gene, CDR1 is MNHEY and CDR2 is SVGAGI. The CDR3: CASSYSTPSYEQYF. In DNA, the CDR3 is TGTGCCAGCAGTTACTCTACCCCTTCCTACGAGCAGTACTTC.

J is TRBJ1-2 and V is TRBV2; tentative D call: TRBD1 (5 bases). CDR1 is SNHLY and CDR2 is FYNNEI in the germline V gene. The length of the CDR3 is 13 residues. Trimming removed 11 bases at V and 8 bases at J, with 21 bases between. CDR3 DNA sequence: TGTGCCGGGGGGGAAGGGACCCTCGTGGGCTACACCTTC. Translating gives CAGGEGTLVGYTF.

For the CDR3, the DNA is TGTGCCAGCAGTGAAGTTCACAGCAGCTCTGGGGCCAACGTCCTGACTTTC. As protein: CASSEVHSSSGANVLTF. V is TRBV2 and J is TRBJ2-6; D unresolved. The CDR3 is made up of 17 amino acids. V was clipped by 1 base and J by 0 bases, with 10 bases between them. Germline V gene sequence: CDR1 SNHLY, CDR2 FYNNEI.

This clone has just one count. The chain joins TRBV7-8 to TRBJ2-7; 8 positions agree with TRBD1. CDR3 length: 16 amino acids. Germline CDR1 reads SGHVS; CDR2 reads FQNEAQ. Trimming cost V 1 base and J 0 bases; bases outside gene matches: 5. CDR3: CASSLGPQGASYEQYF. The CDR3 DNA is TGTGCCAGCAGCTTAGGTCCCCAGGGGGCCTCCTACGAGCAGTACTTC.

The CDR3 here is CASSLGGRAEAFF. The CDR3 DNA reads as TGTGCCAGCAGCTTAGGCGGGCGCGCTGAAGCTTTCTTT. J is TRBJ1-1 and V is TRBV7-2; no reliable D call. This CDR3 has 13 residues. The V end lost 1 base, the J end lost 6 bases, and 9 bases lay between the germline ends. Germline CDR1 and CDR2: SGHTA and FQGNSA.